This T cell receptor (beta chain) was documented in a study of blood T cell repertoires in COVID-19. Overall study: The study drew acute and convalescent COVID-19 samples from the United States, Italy and Spain.

Germline lookup yields CDR1 LNHNV and CDR2 YYDKDF (reference sequence). This CDR3 has 15 residues. The J segment lost 5 bases and the V segment lost 5 bases, leaving 8 bases of the junction unmatched. Using immunoSEQ multiplex PCR, the repertoire was profiled, and TCRdb retains in-frame clones only, with some absent. The sample yields hundreds of thousands of clones, 88% seen once. V is TRBV15 and J is TRBJ2-7; TRBD2 matches 11 bases. The source material was peripheral blood. The receptor was derived from a human donor in a cohort sampled during active COVID-19. Here the CDR3 DNA reads TGTGCCACCAGCCCCATAGCGGGGGGGATTAACGAGCAGTACTTC. The encoded protein is CATSPIAGGINEQYF.